The clone carrying this T cell receptor (beta chain) appeared a single time. The target antigen is unknown. The CDR3 spans 16 residues. Per the germline V gene, CDR1 is MDHEN and CDR2 is SYDVKM. V dropped 2 bases and J dropped 8; count of bases not matched to a gene: 9. A second 7 to 11 cycle PCR used barcoded and J-beta primers. TCRdb independently ran MiXCR on the 5' RACE reads; one entry per CDR3 protein. The sample has hundreds of thousands of distinct CDR3 sequences, roughly three fifths seen once. These data originate in a study of blood T cells in healthy people across ages. Whole-study findings and limits: Higher diversity, along with more naive CD4+ cells, distinguished long-lived donors from aged donors. TCR beta diversity per million T cells fell roughly linearly with age.

The gene calls are TRBV28 and TRBJ1-6; 7 bases are shared with TRBD1. Sequencing was done on a sample of blood. The source of this sequence is a man aged 40-55 years in good health. The chain's CDR3 is CASSLPQGGTHSPLHF. As DNA, the CDR3 is TGTGCCAGCAGTTTACCGCAGGGGGGAACCCATTCACCCCTCCACTTT. Looking up the rest from reference TRBV28 and TRBJ1-6 gives the full variable domain: DVKVTQSSRYLVKRTGEKVFLECVQDMDHENMFWYRQDPGLGLRLIYFSYDVKMKEKGDIPEGYSVSREKKERFSLILESASTNQTSMYLCASSLPQGGTHSPLHFGNGTRLTVT.